The T cell receptor (beta chain) described here comes from a study of OX40 agonist ivuxolimab in advanced cancers. The CDR3 is made up of 15 amino acids. Trimming took off 5 bases at V and 1 base at J, with 11 bases between the two ends. Germline CDR1 and CDR2: KGHSH and LQKENI. Clones were read by immunoSEQ multiplex PCR, and TCRdb kept only the in-frame ones, dropping some. Of approximately 70,000 clones in the sample, roughly 80% were seen once. This TCR was sampled from an adult with an advanced solid tumor such as melanoma, head and neck, liver or kidney cancer. The sample was CD4+ or CD8+ T cells sorted from blood, taken in a trial of the OX40 agonist ivuxolimab. The rearrangement links TRBV18 to TRBJ2-2; D is perhaps TRBD1 (6 bases). CDR3 sequence reads: CASSATGQNTGELFF. CDR3 DNA sequence: TGTGCCAGCTCAGCGACAGGCCAGAACACCGGGGAGCTGTTTTTT.